These T cell receptor beta chains were read from a single sample in a study of T-cell reconstitution after alpha-beta-depleted transplantation in children. TCRdb re-called the PCR reads through MiXCR, storing one row per CDR3 protein. The sample consists of about 200,000 distinct CDR3 sequences, roughly 7.1% of them appearing once. The sample consisted of PBMCs, taken before TCRalphabeta/CD19-depleted stem cell transplant. These TCRs come from a boy between 2 and 15 years old with acute lymphoblastic leukemia, due to receive a stem cell transplant. Both conserved end residues are part of each CDR3. A D gene is named only where the DNA matches it firmly. The listing skips clone size in some rows; elsewhere it reads once, few, many or a size class.

J gene	clone size	D gene	V gene	CDR3 protein	CDR3 DNA
TRBJ1-1	NA	TRBD1	TRBV4-2	CASSVPGGQGEAFF	TGTGCCAGCAGCGTCCCCGGGGGACAGGGTGAAGCTTTCTTT
TRBJ2-7	many	NA	TRBV12-3/TRBV12-4	CASSLYSDATYEQYF	TGTGCCAGCAGTTTATATAGTGACGCTACCTACGAGCAGTACTTC
TRBJ2-1	few	TRBD1	TRBV20-1	CSATGTVRPVNEQFF	TGCAGTGCAACGGGGACAGTCCGCCCCGTCAATGAGCAGTTCTTC
TRBJ2-1	many	NA	TRBV7-3	CASSPDGREYNEQFF	TGTGCCAGCAGCCCGGATGGCCGAGAATACAATGAGCAGTTCTTC
TRBJ1-1	many	NA	TRBV29-1	CSVRVRDRQTEAFF	TGCAGCGTCAGGGTTCGGGATAGGCAGACTGAAGCTTTCTTT
TRBJ1-1	NA	TRBD1	TRBV3-1	CASSLTGGDEAFF	TGTGCCAGCAGCCTCACAGGGGGGGATGAAGCTTTCTTT
TRBJ2-7	NA	NA	TRBV2	CASRGGPEQYF	TGTGCCAGCAGGGGGGGACCCGAGCAGTACTTC
TRBJ2-5	many	NA	TRBV20-1	CSASPGVQETQYF	TGCAGTGCTAGTCCGGGGGTACAAGAGACCCAGTACTTC
TRBJ2-5	NA	NA	TRBV11-2	CASSLFQLEIGETQYF	TGTGCCAGCAGCTTATTCCAGCTGGAAATTGGGGAGACCCAGTACTTC
TRBJ2-1	NA	TRBD2	TRBV6-1	CASRDLAGGYNEQFF	TGTGCCAGCAGGGACCTAGCGGGGGGATACAATGAGCAGTTCTTC
TRBJ1-5	few	NA	TRBV2	CASSVGQFQPQHF	TGTGCCAGCAGTGTGGGGCAATTCCAGCCCCAGCATTTT
TRBJ2-1	many	TRBD2	TRBV20-1	CSAALLAGGPSNEQFF	TGCAGTGCTGCTCTGCTAGCGGGAGGGCCCTCCAATGAGCAGTTCTTC
TRBJ1-6	many	NA	TRBV28	CASSPGQATSSYNSPLHF	TGTGCCAGCAGTCCCGGCCAGGCTACTAGCTCCTATAATTCACCCCTCCACTTT
TRBJ2-7	NA	TRBD2	TRBV7-2	CASSNIAGDYEQYF	TGTGCCAGCAGCAACATAGCGGGGGACTACGAGCAGTACTTC
TRBJ2-7	NA	NA	TRBV28	CASSFGPGLLNEQYF	TGTGCCAGCAGTTTTGGCCCGGGACTCCTCAACGAGCAGTACTTC
TRBJ2-5	many	TRBD2	TRBV28	CATKTSGGARETQYF	TGTGCCACCAAGACTAGCGGGGGGGCCCGGGAGACCCAGTACTTC
TRBJ2-3	many	TRBD1	TRBV7-8	CASSSSRTGGIDTQYF	TGTGCCAGCAGCTCCTCTCGGACAGGGGGCATAGATACGCAGTATTTT
TRBJ2-2	many	TRBD2	TRBV7-2	CASSPSGGSTGELFF	TGTGCCAGCAGTCCCTCGGGGGGGAGCACCGGGGAGCTGTTTTTT
TRBJ2-1	NA	TRBD1	TRBV10-3	CAISRTGNNEQFF	TGTGCCATCAGCCGGACAGGGAACAATGAGCAGTTCTTC
TRBJ2-7	many	NA	TRBV10-3	CAIGQFHRYEQYF	TGTGCCATCGGACAGTTCCATCGCTACGAGCAGTACTTC
TRBJ2-1	many	NA	TRBV20-1	CSALLNNEQFF	TGCAGTGCTCTACTTAACAATGAGCAGTTCTTC
TRBJ1-2	NA	NA	TRBV18	CASTHNNYGYTF	TGTGCCAGCACTCACAATAACTATGGCTACACCTTC
TRBJ2-1	many	TRBD2	TRBV5-1	CASSLTGLGLYNEQFF	TGCGCCAGCAGCTTGACAGGACTAGGCCTTTACAATGAGCAGTTCTTC
TRBJ2-1	many	NA	TRBV6-2/TRBV6-3	CASSYLGGTEFF	TGTGCCAGCAGTTACCTGGGCGGGACCGAGTTCTTC
TRBJ1-5	many	TRBD1	TRBV5-1	CASRVPLGQRGQPQHF	TGCGCCAGCAGGGTACCCTTGGGACAGCGGGGTCAGCCCCAGCATTTT
TRBJ1-2	many	NA	TRBV4-3	CASSQDPPWAGIGVYGYTF	TGCGCCAGCAGCCAAGATCCACCTTGGGCAGGGATAGGAGTCTACGGCTACACCTTC
TRBJ2-7	NA	NA	TRBV6-2/TRBV6-3	CASSYSRDRTYEQYF	TGTGCCAGCAGTTACAGCAGGGACCGAACCTACGAGCAGTACTTC
TRBJ2-1	many	NA	TRBV15	CAVRASGKDEQFF	TGTGCCGTCCGGGCCTCGGGTAAAGATGAGCAGTTCTTC
TRBJ1-2	many	NA	TRBV4-3	CASSQDLGFGGYTF	TGCGCCAGCAGCCAAGATCTGGGATTCGGCGGCTACACCTTC